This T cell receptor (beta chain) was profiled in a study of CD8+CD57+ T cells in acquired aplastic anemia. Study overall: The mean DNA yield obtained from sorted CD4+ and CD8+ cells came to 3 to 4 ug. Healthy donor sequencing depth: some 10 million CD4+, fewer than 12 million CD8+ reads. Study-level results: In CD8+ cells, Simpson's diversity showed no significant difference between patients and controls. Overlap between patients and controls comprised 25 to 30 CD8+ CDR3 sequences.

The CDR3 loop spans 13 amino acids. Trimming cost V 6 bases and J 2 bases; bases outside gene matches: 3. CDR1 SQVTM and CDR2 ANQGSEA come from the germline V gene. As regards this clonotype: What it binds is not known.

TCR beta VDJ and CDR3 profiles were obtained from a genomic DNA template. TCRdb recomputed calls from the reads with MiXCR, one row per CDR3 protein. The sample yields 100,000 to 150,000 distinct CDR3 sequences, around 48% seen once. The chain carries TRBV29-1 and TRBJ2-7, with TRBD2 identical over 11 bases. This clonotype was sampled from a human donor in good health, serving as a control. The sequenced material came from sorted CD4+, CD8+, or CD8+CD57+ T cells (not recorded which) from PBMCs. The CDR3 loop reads CSVGTSGPYEQYF. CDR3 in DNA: TGCAGCGTGGGGACTAGCGGTCCCTACGAGCAGTACTTC.